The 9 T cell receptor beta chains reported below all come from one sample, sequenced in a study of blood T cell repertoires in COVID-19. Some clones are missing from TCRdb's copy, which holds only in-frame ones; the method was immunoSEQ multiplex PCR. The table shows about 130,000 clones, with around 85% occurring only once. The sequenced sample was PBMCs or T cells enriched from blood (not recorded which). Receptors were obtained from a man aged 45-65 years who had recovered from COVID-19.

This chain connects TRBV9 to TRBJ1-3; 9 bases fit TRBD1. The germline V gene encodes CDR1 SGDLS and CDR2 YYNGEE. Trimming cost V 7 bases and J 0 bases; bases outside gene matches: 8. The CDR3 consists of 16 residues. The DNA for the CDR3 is TGTGCCAGCGGACAGGGGATGACACTCTCTGGAAACACCATATATTTT. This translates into CASGQGMTLSGNTIYF.

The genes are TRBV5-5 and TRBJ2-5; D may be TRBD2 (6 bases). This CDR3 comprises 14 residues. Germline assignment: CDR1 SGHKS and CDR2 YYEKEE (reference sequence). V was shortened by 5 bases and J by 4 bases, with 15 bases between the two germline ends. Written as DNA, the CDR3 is TGTGCCAGCAGTGGCGGGGCCCCGTTAGAGACCCAGTACTTC. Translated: CASSGGAPLETQYF.

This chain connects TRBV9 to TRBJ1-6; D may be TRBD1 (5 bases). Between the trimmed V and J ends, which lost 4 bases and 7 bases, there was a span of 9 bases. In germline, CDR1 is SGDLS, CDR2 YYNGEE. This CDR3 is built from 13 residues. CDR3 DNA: TGTGCCAGCAGCACCCGGACAAATTCACCCCTCCACTTT. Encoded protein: CASSTRTNSPLHF.

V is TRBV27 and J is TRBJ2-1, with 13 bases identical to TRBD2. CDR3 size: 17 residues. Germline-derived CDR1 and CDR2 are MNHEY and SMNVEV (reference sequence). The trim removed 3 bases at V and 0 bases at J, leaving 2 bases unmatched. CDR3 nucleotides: TGTGCCAGCAGTTTGACTAGCGGGGGGACCTCCTACAATGAGCAGTTCTTC. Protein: CASSLTSGGTSYNEQFF.

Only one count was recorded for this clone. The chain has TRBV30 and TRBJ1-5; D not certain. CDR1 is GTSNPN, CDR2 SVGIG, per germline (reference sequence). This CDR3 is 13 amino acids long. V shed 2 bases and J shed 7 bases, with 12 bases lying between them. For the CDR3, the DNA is TGTGCCTGGAGTACTGGGCTCGGACAGCCCCAGCATTTT. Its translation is CAWSTGLGQPQHF.

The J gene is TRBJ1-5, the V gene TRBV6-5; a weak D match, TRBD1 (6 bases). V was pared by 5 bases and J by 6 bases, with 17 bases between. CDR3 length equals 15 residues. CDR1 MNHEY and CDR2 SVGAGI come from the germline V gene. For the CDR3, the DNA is TGTGCCAGCAGTCCAAACGCAGGGGTTGGTCAGCCCCAGCATTTT. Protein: CASSPNAGVGQPQHF.

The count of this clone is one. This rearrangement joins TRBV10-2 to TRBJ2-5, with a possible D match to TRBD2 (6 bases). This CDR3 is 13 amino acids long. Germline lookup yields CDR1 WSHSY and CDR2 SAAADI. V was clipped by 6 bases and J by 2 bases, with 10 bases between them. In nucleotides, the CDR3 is TGCGCCAGCAGCGGGGGTGGGCAAGAGACCCAGTACTTC. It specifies CASSGGGQETQYF.

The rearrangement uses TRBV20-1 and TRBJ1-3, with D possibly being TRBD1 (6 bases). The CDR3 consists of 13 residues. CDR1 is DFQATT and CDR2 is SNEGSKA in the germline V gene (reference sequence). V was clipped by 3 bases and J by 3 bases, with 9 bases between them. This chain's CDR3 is CSASKGDGNTIYF. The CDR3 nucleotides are TGCAGTGCTAGTAAGGGGGATGGAAACACCATATATTTT.

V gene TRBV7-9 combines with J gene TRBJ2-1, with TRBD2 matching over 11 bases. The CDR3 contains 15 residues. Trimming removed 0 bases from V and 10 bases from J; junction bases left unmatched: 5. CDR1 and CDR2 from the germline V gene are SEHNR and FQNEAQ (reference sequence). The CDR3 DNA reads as TGTGCCAGCAGCTTAGCGACTAGCGGGGCCCAAGAGCAGTTCTTC. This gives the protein CASSLATSGAQEQFF.